This T cell receptor beta chain was obtained from a study of human T cells and chemical hapten exposure. Many counts were recorded for this clonotype. MiXCR, run by TCRdb on the RACE reads, gives a single entry per CDR3 protein. The sample holds about 120,000 distinct CDR3 sequences; roughly 15% are singletons and the top ten take 0.8% to 1%. Germline values: CDR1 SGHTA, CDR2 FQGTGA. V lost 5 bases, J lost 4 bases, and 14 bases lay in between. The CDR3 spans 15 residues. Stated time point: patch test 1, 2 weeks after DPC sensitization. Treatment reported: therapeutic diphenylcyclopropenone sensitization with weekly scalp DPC. Unfractionated whole blood yielded total RNA.

The TCR comes from a man aged 18 to 30 with alopecia areata. Some clones in this sample may be carry-over from other donors' samples. The material sequenced was whole blood, taken in connection with sensitization to the hapten diphenylcyclopropenone (DPC). The V gene is TRBV7-3, the J gene TRBJ2-2, with D possibly being TRBD1 or TRBD2 (5 bases each). The CDR3 nucleotides are TGTGCCAGCAGCCAAGGGACGGATCGCACCGGGGAGCTGTTTTTT. Translation: CASSQGTDRTGELFF.